The sequence of this TCR beta chain was determined in a study of blood T cell repertoires in COVID-19. Background on the study: Some COVID-19 samples were acute and others convalescent; all came from the United States, Italy and Spain. T cells, B-cell-depleted T cells, or PBMCs provided the cDNA or gDNA that served as material.

This clone was observed a handful of times. Per the original data handling: Quantification of nucleated cells was approximated via reference gene primer amplification. Clones were read by immunoSEQ multiplex PCR, and TCRdb kept only the in-frame ones, dropping some. The D gene and trimming were derived from the DNA, and the V and J assignments and clone size from that table. The table records about 190,000 clones, around four fifths of them present only once. V trimming: 6 bases; J trimming: 9 bases; junction bases outside the gene matches: 7. This CDR3 region has 11 residues. Germline CDR1 reads DFQATT; CDR2 reads SNEGSKA (reference sequence).

V gene TRBV20-1 combines with J gene TRBJ2-5, with 7 bases identical to TRBD2. Sequenced sample: peripheral blood. The TCR originated in an elderly woman with active or convalescent COVID-19. The CDR3 spells CSAELGGAQYF. The DNA of the CDR3 is TGCAGTGCCGAATTGGGAGGGGCCCAGTACTTC.